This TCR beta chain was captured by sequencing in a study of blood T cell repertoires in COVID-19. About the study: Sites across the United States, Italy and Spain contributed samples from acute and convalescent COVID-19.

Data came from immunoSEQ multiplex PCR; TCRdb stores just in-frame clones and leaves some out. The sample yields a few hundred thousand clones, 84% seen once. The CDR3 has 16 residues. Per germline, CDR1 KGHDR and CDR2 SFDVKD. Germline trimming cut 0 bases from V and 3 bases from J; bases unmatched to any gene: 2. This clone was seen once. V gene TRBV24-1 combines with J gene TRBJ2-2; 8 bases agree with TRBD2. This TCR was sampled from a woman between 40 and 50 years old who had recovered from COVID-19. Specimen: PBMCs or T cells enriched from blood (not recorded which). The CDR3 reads CATSDLSGRDTGELFF. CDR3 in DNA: TGTGCCACCAGTGATTTGAGCGGGAGAGACACCGGGGAGCTGTTTTTT.